Below are 8 T cell receptor beta chains sequenced from a single sample in a study of T cell changes during pregnancy in multiple sclerosis. TCRdb's table, derived via immunoSEQ multiplex PCR, lists solely in-frame clones and lacks some. Here the sample spans 40,000 to 50,000 clones, approximately 92% being singletons. This sample comprised CD4+ T cells from peripheral blood mononuclear cells, obtained in the first trimester of pregnancy. Receptors originate from a female donor with multiple sclerosis, enrolled in a pregnancy study.

V gene TRBV19 combines with J gene TRBJ2-5; the D is unclear. The CDR3 runs 13 residues. V was pared by 4 bases and J by 1 base, with 7 bases between. The germline gives CDR1 LNHDA, CDR2 SQIVND (reference sequence). CDR3 sequence reads: CASSTPGQETQYF. For the CDR3, the DNA is TGTGCCAGTAGTACGCCGGGCCAAGAGACCCAGTACTTC.

This clone was seen a few times. V gene TRBV6-1 combines with J gene TRBJ1-5; the D is unclear. V lost 0 bases and J lost 3, with 3 bases in between. CDR1 and CDR2 (germline): MNHNS, SASEGT. The CDR3 totals 13 residues. CDR3 residues: CASSEANNQPQHF. CDR3 in DNA: TGTGCCAGCAGTGAAGCCAACAATCAGCCCCAGCATTTT.

This sequence joins TRBV19 and TRBJ1-3; 9 bases match TRBD1. CDR1 LNHDA and CDR2 SQIVND come from the germline V gene (reference sequence). This CDR3 has 14 residues. V lost 7 bases, J lost 4 bases, and 5 bases stayed unmatched. The chain's CDR3 is CASNHRGLGNTIYF. As DNA, the CDR3 is TGTGCCAGTAACCACAGGGGGCTCGGAAACACCATATATTTT.

Turning to this clone: At one end, the junction sequence differs from germline, possibly due to a read error. The chain links TRBV2 to TRBJ1-2; D might be TRBD1 (6 bases). CDR3 length: 13 residues. The V gene's germline CDR1 is SNHLY and CDR2 FYNNEI. Here the CDR3 reads CASTLRGNYGYTF. CDR3 bases: TGTGCAAGCACATTGAGGGGGAATTATGGCTACACCTTC.

The CDR3 protein is CASSRGGGATQYF. CDR3 in DNA: TGTGCCAGCAGCCGCGGCGGGGGGGCTACGCAGTATTTT. This chain joins TRBV6-5 and TRBJ2-3, with 9 bases fitting TRBD2. V lost 6 bases and J lost 8; bases outside the gene matches: 6. The CDR3 extends over 13 amino acids. The germline gives CDR1 MNHEY, CDR2 SVGAGI.

The V gene is TRBV6-1, the J gene TRBJ1-5; 7 nucleotides match TRBD1. In germline, CDR1 is MNHNS, CDR2 SASEGT. CDR3 length: 14 amino acids. Trimming took 3 bases from V and 4 from J; bases not matched to a gene: 3. The chain's CDR3 is CASSEGTANQPQHF. CDR3 DNA sequence: TGTGCCAGCAGTGAGGGGACAGCGAATCAGCCCCAGCATTTT.

The genes are TRBV5-4 and TRBJ2-1; TRBD2 aligns across 9 bases. This CDR3 has 16 amino acids. V gave up 4 bases and J gave up 4 bases; unmatched junction bases: 9. Germline-derived CDR1 and CDR2 are SGHNT and YYREEE (reference sequence). CDR3 DNA sequence: TGTGCCAGCAGCACAAGGACTAGCGAGAAATACAATGAGCAGTTCTTC. It encodes CASSTRTSEKYNEQFF. The complete variable domain, with remaining parts taken from reference TRBV5-4 and TRBJ2-1, reads ETGVTQSPTHLIKTRGQQVTLRCSSQSGHNTVSWYQQALGQGPQFIFQYYREEENGRGNFPPRFSGLQFPNYSSELNVNALELDDSALYLCASSTRTSEKYNEQFFGPGTRLTVL.

This chain links TRBV5-6 with TRBJ1-2; weak D call: TRBD1 (5 bases). This CDR3 is 15 amino acids long. V lost 7 bases and J lost 4, with 20 bases in between. Per germline, CDR1 SGHDT and CDR2 YYEEEE. The CDR3 reads CASDVGPQDGYGYTF. CDR3 bases: TGTGCCAGCGATGTGGGGCCCCAGGACGGCTATGGCTACACCTTC.